This T cell receptor beta chain is drawn from a study of T cell responses to AZD1222 COVID-19 vaccine. The study's findings and limits: Donors, mostly white British, included more females; clonal diversity was possibly underestimated. Spike-specific TCR breadth and depth were elevated following two AZD1222 doses.

The data were produced by immunoSEQ multiplex PCR, yet TCRdb's version contains in-frame clones alone and is incomplete. Among around 80,000 clones listed, 90% were seen once. The CDR3 runs 14 residues. Unmatched junction bases numbered 2, after V lost 1 base and J lost 4 bases. Looked up from germline, CDR1 is LNHDA and CDR2 is SQIVND (reference sequence). In the case of this clone: Its antigen is as yet unknown.

This clonotype was sampled from an adult in good health. The specimen comprised peripheral blood, sampled on day 0 of AZD1222 vaccination. V and J are TRBV19 and TRBJ1-1, with 8 bases identical to TRBD1. The CDR3 protein is CASSIVQGGTEAFF. CDR3 sequence (DNA): TGTGCCAGTAGTATAGTACAGGGGGGCACTGAAGCTTTCTTT.